This record looks at one T cell receptor beta chain sequence and its context. This clone was seen at least ten times. What antigen it recognizes has not been identified. Per-base qualities were not stored, and no clone one base away is much larger. This entry is derived from a study of metastatic and nonmetastatic thyroid tumors (dated by TCRdb to the early 2020s). For the wider study: Repertoires from peripheral blood and from tumor or nodule tissue samples of malignant and benign thyroid patients were compared.

Results and caveats for the whole study, not just this receptor: In both blood and tumor samples, TCR beta diversity was reported to be significantly higher in malignant tumors than in benign nodules.

Cut back by 8 bases and 3 bases, the V and J ends lie 15 bases apart. CDR1 SGHRS and CDR2 YFSETQ were looked up in the germline V gene. The CDR3 has 13 amino acids, counting the end cysteine and phenylalanine. The kept DNA is CDR3 alone, 39 bases in frame from the first base. No treatment had been received by any patient before thyroid surgery. Using T-cell receptor beta sequencing, the study looked back at clinical samples from patients collected from about 2011 to 2018. To prepare the library, PCR was applied. The run used an Illumina HiSeq 4000. High-throughput sequencing was used to profile the CDR3 region of the TCR beta-chain in every patient. Per the source publication's procedure: The researchers built a classifier to tell apart papillary thyroid cancer patients with distant metastasis, based on CDR3 differences among clinicopathological groups. The Shannon index was used to assess repertoire diversity, and the Morisita-Horn index was used to assess tumor-blood repertoire similarity. The raw public data were reprocessed by TCRdb itself: fastp quality trimming at Q25, MiXCR clonotype calling, in-frame beta chains only. The V and J calls come from TCRdb's annotation, not from the publication. The table for this sample lists 25,000 to 35,000 clones; around 30% of them were counted only once. The ten largest clones add up to approximately 30% of the sample.

Sequencing was done on a sample of blood. The sequence joins TRBV5-1 to TRBJ2-7, and the D gene may be TRBD1, 6 bases matching. This sequence was found in a female donor with papillary thyroid cancer or a benign thyroid nodule (not recorded which). Some clones in this sample may be carry-over from other donors' samples. The DNA reads TGCGCCAGTCACCGGGACACTAACTACGAGCAGTACTTC. Its protein is CASHRDTNYEQYF.